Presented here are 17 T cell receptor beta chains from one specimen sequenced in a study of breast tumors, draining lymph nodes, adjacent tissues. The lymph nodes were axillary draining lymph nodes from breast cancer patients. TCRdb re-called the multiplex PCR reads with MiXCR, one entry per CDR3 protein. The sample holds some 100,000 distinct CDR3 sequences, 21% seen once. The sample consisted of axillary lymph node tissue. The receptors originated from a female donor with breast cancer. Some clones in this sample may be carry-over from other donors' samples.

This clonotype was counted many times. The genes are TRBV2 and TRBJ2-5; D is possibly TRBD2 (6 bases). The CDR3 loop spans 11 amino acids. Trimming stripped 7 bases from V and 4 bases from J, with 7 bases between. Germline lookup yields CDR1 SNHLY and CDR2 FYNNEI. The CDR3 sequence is CASKEGETQYF. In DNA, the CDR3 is TGTGCCAGCAAGGAGGGAGAGACCCAGTACTTC.

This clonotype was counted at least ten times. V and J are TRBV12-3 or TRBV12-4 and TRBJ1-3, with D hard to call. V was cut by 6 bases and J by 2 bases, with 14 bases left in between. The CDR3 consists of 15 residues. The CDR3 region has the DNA TGTGCCAGCAGCCGACGTCGAGGTGCTGGAAACACCATATATTTT. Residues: CASSRRRGAGNTIYF.

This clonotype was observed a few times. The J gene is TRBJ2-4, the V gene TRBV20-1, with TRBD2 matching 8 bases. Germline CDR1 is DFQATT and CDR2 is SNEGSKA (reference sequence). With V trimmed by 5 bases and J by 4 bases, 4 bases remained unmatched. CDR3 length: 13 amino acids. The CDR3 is CSAYPGGKNIQYF. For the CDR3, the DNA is TGCAGTGCTTACCCGGGGGGGAAAAACATTCAGTACTTC.

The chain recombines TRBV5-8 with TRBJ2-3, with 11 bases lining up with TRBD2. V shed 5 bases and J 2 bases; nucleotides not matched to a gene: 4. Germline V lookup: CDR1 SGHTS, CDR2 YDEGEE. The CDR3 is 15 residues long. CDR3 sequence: CASSRLAGPTDTQYF. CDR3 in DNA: TGTGCCAGCAGTCGACTAGCGGGACCCACAGATACGCAGTATTTT.

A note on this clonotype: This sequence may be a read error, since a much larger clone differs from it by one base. CDR3 protein: CASSYRRGDQPQHF. The DNA of the CDR3 is TGTGCCAGCAGCTACAGAAGGGGGGATCAGCCCCAGCATTTT. The V call is TRBV6-1, the J call TRBJ1-5; D perhaps matches TRBD1 (6 bases). CDR1 and CDR2 (germline): MNHNS, SASEGT. The CDR3 sequence is 14 residues long. V was trimmed by 6 bases and J by 5 bases, leaving 14 bases between them.

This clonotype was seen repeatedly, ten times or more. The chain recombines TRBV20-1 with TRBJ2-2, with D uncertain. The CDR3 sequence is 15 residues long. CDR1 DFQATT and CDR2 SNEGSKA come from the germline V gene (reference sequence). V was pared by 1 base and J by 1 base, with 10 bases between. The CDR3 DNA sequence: TGCAGTGCTAGAGCTCAGCCAGGGAACACCGGGGAGCTGTTTTTT. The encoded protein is CSARAQPGNTGELFF.

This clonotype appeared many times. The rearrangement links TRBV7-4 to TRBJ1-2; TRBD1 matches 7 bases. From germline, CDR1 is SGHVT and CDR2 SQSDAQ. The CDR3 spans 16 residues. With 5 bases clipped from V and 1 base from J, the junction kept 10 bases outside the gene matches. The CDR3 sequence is CASSEAGTDGNYGYTF. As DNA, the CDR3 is TGTGCCAGCAGCGAAGCCGGGACAGACGGTAACTATGGCTACACCTTC. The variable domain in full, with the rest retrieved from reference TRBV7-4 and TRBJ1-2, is GAGVSQSPRYKVAKRGRDVALRCDSISGHVTLYWYRQTLGQGSEVLTYSQSDAQRDKSGRPSGRFSAERPERSVSTLKIQRTEQGDSAVYLCASSEAGTDGNYGYTFGSGTRLTVV.

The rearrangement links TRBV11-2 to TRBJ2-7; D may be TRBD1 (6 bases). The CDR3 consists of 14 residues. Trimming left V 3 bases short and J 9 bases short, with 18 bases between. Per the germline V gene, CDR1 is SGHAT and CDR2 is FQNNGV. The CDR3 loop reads CASSFFRGPHGQYF. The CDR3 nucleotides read TGTGCCAGCAGCTTTTTCAGGGGTCCCCACGGGCAGTACTTC.

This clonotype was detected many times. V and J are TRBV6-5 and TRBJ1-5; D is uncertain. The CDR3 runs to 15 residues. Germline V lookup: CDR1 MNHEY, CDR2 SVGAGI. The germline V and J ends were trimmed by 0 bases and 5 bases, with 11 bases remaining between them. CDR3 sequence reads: CASSYSRSSHQPQHF. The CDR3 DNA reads TGTGCCAGCAGTTACTCCAGGTCGAGTCATCAGCCCCAGCATTTT.

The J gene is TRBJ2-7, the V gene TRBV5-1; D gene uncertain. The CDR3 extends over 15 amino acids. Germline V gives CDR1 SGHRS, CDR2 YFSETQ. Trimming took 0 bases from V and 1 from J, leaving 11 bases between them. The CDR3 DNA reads TGCGCCAGCAGCTTGGACAGAGCCCCTTCCTACGAGCAGTACTTC. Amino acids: CASSLDRAPSYEQYF.

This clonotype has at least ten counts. The CDR3 sequence is CASREGFSGNTIYF. DNA for the CDR3: TGTGCCAGCAGAGAGGGGTTCTCTGGAAACACCATATATTTT. V gene TRBV6-5 combines with J gene TRBJ1-3; possible D gene TRBD1, 5 bases. Germline CDR1 reads MNHEY; CDR2 reads SVGAGI. CDR3 length: 14 amino acids. Deletions cut 6 bases from V and 0 bases from J, with 9 bases between.

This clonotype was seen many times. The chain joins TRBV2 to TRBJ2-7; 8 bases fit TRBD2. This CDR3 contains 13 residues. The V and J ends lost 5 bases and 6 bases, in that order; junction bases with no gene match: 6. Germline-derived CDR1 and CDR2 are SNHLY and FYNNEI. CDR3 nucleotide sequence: TGTGCCAGCAGTCCCAGACGGGAGGGCGAGCAGTACTTC. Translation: CASSPRREGEQYF.

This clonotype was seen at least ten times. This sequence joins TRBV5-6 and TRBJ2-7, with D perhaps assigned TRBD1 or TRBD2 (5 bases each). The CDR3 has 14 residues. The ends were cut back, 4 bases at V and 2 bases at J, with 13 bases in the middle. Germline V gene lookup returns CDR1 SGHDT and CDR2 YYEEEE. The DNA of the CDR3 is TGTGCCAGCAGCCGGGGCGGGTACGCCTACGAGCAGTACTTC. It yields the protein CASSRGGYAYEQYF.

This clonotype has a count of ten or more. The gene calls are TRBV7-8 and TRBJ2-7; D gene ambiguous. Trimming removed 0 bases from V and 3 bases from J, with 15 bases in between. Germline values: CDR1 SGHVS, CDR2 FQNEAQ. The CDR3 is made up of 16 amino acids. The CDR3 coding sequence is TGTGCCAGCAGCTTAGCGGGAAGTGGGTCTTTCTACGAGCAGTACTTC. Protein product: CASSLAGSGSFYEQYF.

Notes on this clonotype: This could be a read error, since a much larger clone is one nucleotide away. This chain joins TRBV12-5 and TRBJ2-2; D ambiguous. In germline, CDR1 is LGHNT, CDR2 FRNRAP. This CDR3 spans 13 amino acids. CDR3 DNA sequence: TGTGCCGGCAGTTTTACAATAGGCGGGGAGCTGTTTTTT. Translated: CAGSFTIGGELFF.

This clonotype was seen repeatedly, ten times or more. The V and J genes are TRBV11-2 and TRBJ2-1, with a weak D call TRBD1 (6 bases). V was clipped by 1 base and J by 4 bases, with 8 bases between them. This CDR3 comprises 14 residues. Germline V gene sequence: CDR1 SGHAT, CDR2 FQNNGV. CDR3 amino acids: CASSLGTAYNEQFF. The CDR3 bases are TGTGCCAGCAGCTTAGGGACAGCGTACAATGAGCAGTTCTTC.

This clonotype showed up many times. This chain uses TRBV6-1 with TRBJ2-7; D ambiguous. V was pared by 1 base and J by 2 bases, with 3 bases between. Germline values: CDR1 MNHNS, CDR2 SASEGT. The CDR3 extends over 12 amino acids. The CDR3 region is CASSEDPYEQYF. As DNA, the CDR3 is TGTGCCAGCAGTGAAGACCCCTACGAGCAGTACTTC.